This T cell receptor (beta chain) originates from a study of glioma-infiltrating T cells after dendritic cell vaccination. General study findings and limits: Patients with more pretreatment TILs had longer time to progression and survival.

Remarks on this clone: Its antigen is unidentified.

Regarding time point: after dendritic cell vaccination, including at tumor progression/relapse. None of the glioblastoma patients had an isocitrate dehydrogenase mutation. The V and J ends lost 6 bases and 2 bases respectively, with 12 bases between them. The germline gives CDR1 MNHNS, CDR2 SASEGT. CDR3 length: 14 amino acids. Only in-frame clones appear in the TCRdb table, and some are missing; sequencing was by immunoSEQ multiplex PCR. Counted here are about 9,200 clones, 81% occurring once; the ten biggest clones make up under 50%. This TCR was sampled from a human donor with glioblastoma. The input for sequencing was blood, taken after dendritic cell vaccination. This chain links TRBV6-1 with TRBJ2-3, with D tentatively TRBD2 (5 bases). The CDR3 nucleotides are TGTGCCAGCAGCCCGGACTGGGCCACAGATACGCAGTATTTT. Its translation is CASSPDWATDTQYF.